This TCR beta chain originates from a study of long-term antiretroviral therapy in people with HIV. Broader study findings: Clones that had undergone expansion before ART dominated the repertoire at all time points. Adherence to ART, viral resistance and therapy changes lacked any data. Upon ART, diversity increased but remained lower than transplant donor controls.

This CDR3 contains 16 residues. Germline CDR1 and CDR2: GTSNPN and SVGIG (reference sequence). J was trimmed by 7 bases and V by 1 base; bases with no gene match: 8. With survey level as its setting, the immunoSEQ assay was v3.0. Using immunoSEQ multiplex PCR, the repertoire was profiled, and TCRdb retains in-frame clones only, with some absent. The sample lists about 25,000 clones; under 85% were seen once. Comments on this clone: The antigen is unknown.

The sequence was obtained from a young man with HIV. The chain recombines TRBV30 with TRBJ1-6; 9 positions match TRBD1. This sample comprised unsorted PBMCs, obtained 2.1 years after starting antiretroviral therapy. The chain's CDR3 is CAWSGVGGQGNSPLHF. The CDR3 nucleotides are TGTGCCTGGAGTGGGGTTGGCGGACAGGGGAATTCACCCCTCCACTTT.